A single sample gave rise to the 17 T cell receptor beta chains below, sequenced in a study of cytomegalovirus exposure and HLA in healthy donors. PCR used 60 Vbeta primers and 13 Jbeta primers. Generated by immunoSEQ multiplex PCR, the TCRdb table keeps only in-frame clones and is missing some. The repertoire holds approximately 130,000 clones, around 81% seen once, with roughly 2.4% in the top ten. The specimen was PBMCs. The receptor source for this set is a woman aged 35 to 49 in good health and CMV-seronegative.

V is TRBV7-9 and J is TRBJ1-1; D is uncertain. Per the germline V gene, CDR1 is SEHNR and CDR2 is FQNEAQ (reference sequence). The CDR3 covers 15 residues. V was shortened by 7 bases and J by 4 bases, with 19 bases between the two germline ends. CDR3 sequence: CASTLTAGYGTEAFF. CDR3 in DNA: TGTGCCAGCACGTTAACGGCGGGGTATGGCACTGAAGCTTTCTTT.

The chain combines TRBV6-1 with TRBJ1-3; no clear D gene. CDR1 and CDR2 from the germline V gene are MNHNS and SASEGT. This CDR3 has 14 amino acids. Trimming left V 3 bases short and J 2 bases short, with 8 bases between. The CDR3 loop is CASSDGRTGNTIYF. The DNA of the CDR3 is TGTGCCAGCAGTGACGGCAGGACTGGAAACACCATATATTTT.

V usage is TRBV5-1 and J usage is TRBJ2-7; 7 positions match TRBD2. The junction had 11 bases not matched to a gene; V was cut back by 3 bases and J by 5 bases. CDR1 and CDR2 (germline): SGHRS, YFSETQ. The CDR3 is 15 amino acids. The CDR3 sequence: CASSSPGEGGHEQYF. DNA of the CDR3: TGCGCCAGCAGCTCCCCGGGGGAGGGAGGGCACGAGCAGTACTTC.

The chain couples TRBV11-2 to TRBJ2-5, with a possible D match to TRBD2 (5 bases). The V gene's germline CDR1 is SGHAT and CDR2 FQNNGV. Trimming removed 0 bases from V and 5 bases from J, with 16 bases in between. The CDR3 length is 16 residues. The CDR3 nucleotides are TGTGCCAGCAGCTTAGAGGTGGGAGCCGCTCAGGAGACCCAGTACTTC. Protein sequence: CASSLEVGAAQETQYF.

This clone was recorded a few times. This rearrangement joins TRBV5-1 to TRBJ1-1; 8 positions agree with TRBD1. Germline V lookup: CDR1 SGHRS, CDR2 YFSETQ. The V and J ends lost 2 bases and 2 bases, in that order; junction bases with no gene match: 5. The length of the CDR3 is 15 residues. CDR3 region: CASSLIQGGNTEAFF. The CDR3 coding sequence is TGCGCCAGCAGCTTAATACAGGGGGGCAACACTGAAGCTTTCTTT.

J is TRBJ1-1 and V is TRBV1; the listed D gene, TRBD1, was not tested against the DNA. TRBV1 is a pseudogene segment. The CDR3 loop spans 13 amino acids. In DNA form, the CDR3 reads TGCACCCACCAAACAGGATCGAACACTGAAGCTTTCTTT. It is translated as CTHQTGSNTEAFF.

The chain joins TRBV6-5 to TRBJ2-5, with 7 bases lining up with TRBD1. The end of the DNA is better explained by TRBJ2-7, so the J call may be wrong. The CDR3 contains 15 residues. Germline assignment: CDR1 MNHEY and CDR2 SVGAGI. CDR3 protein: CASSYSAGGWYEQYF. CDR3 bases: TGTGCCAGCAGTTACTCTGCAGGGGGTTGGTACGAGCAGTACTTC.

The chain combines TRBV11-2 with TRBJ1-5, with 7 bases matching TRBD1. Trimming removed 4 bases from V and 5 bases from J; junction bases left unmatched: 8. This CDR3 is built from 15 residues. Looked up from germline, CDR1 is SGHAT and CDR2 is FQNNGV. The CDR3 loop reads CASSSRDSLDQPQHF. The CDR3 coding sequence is TGTGCCAGCAGCTCGAGGGACAGCCTGGATCAGCCCCAGCATTTT.

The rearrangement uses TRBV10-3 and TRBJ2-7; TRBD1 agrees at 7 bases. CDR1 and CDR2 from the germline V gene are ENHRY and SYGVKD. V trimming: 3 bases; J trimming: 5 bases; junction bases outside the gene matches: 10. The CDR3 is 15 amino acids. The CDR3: CAISDYPTGSHEQYF. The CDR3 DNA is TGTGCCATCAGTGACTACCCGACAGGGTCCCACGAGCAGTACTTC.

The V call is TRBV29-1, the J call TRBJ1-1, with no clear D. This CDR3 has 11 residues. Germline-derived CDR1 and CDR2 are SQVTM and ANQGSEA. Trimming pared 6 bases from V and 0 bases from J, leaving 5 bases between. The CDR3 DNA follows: TGCAGCGTCCCCGTGAACACTGAAGCTTTCTTT. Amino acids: CSVPVNTEAFF.

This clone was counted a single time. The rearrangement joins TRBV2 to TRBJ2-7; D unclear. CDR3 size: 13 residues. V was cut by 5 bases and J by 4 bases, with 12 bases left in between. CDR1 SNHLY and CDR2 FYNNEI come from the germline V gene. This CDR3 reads CASSSYDGYEQYF. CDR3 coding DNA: TGTGCCAGCAGTTCTTATGACGGGTACGAGCAGTACTTC.

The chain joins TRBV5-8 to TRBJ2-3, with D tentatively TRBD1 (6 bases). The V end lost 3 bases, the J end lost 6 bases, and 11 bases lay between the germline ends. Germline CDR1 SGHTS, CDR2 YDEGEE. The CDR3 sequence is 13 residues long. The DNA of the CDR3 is TGTGCCAGCAGCTACCGGGACATCGATACGCAGTATTTT. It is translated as CASSYRDIDTQYF.

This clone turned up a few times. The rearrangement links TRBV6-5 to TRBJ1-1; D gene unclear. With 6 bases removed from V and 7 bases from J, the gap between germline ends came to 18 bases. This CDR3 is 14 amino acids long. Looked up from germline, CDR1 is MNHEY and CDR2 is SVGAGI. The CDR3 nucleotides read TGTGCCAGCAGGCCGAGCCACCGCACAGATGAAGCTTTCTTT. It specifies CASRPSHRTDEAFF.

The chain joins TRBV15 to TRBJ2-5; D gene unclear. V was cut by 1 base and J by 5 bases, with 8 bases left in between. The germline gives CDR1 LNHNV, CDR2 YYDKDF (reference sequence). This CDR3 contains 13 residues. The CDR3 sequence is CATSRGLRETQYF. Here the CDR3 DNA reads TGTGCCACCAGCAGAGGGCTGAGGGAGACCCAGTACTTC.

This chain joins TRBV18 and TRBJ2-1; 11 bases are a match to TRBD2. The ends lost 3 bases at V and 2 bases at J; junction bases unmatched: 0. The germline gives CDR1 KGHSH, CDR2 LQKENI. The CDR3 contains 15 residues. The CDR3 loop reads CASSPGLAAYNEQFF. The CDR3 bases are TGTGCCAGCTCACCGGGACTAGCGGCCTACAATGAGCAGTTCTTC.

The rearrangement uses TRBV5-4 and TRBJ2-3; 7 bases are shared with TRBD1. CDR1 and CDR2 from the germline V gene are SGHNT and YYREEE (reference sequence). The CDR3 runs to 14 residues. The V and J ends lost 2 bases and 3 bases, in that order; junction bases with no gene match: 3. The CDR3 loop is CASSFPGGTDTQYF. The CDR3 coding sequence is TGTGCCAGCAGCTTTCCAGGGGGTACAGATACGCAGTATTTT.

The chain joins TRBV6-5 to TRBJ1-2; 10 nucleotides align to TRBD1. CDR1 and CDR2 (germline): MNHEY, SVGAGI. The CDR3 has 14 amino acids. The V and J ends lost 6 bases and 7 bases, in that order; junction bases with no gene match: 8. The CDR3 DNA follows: TGTGCCAGCAGAAGACAGGGGGCTTTTGGTGGCTACACCTTC. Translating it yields CASRRQGAFGGYTF.